The 26 T cell receptor beta chains reported below all come from one sample, sequenced in a study of metastatic and nonmetastatic thyroid tumors. Among the patients, none had received any treatment before thyroid surgery. TCRdb re-clonotyped the PCR reads through MiXCR. This table has some 55,000 clones, 20% appearing once. Sequenced: blood. These receptors originate from a female donor with papillary thyroid cancer or a benign thyroid nodule (not recorded which). Some clones in this sample may be carry-over from other donors' samples.

This clone was observed at least ten times. The V gene is TRBV28, the J gene TRBJ2-2; D unresolved. This CDR3 comprises 14 residues. V lost 4 bases and J 10 bases, leaving 16 bases between the germline ends. The V gene's germline CDR1 is MDHEN and CDR2 SYDVKM. This chain's CDR3 is CASSSSFAGEELFF. CDR3 sequence (DNA): TGTGCCAGCAGTTCCTCGTTCGCTGGGGAGGAGCTGTTTTTT.

This clone was seen repeatedly, ten times or more. The chain links TRBV10-3 to TRBJ1-1; 7 bases agree with TRBD1. CDR3 length: 16 amino acids. The trim removed 0 bases at V and 3 bases at J, leaving 7 bases unmatched. Germline lookup yields CDR1 ENHRY and CDR2 SYGVKD. The CDR3 protein is CAISESPPGGDTEAFF. Written as DNA, the CDR3 is TGTGCCATCAGTGAGTCGCCCCCAGGGGGAGACACTGAAGCTTTCTTT.

This clone was counted many times. This chain joins TRBV12-3 or TRBV12-4 and TRBJ1-1, with 7 bases identical to TRBD1. The V segment lost 7 bases and the J segment 0 bases; nucleotides outside the gene matches: 8. The length of the CDR3 is 15 residues. The CDR3 coding sequence is TGTGCCAGCATCCTAGGGGGCAGCATGAACACTGAAGCTTTCTTT. It encodes CASILGGSMNTEAFF.

The chain has TRBV3-1 and TRBJ2-2; TRBD2 is a possible D gene (6 bases). The germline CDR1 and CDR2 sequences are LGHDT and YNNKEL (reference sequence). The CDR3 is made up of 16 amino acids. Trimming shortened V by 4 bases and J by 7 bases, and 19 bases separated the two germline ends. In nucleotides, the CDR3 is TGTGCCAGCAGCCTCCGGGACTGTGGGCGCGGCGGGGAGCTGTTTTTT. Residues: CASSLRDCGRGGELFF. Complete variable domain (other parts from reference TRBV3-1 and TRBJ2-2): DTAVSQTPKYLVTQMGNDKSIKCEQNLGHDTMYWYKQDSKKFLKIMFSYNNKELIINETVPNRFSPKSPDKAHLNLHINSLELGDSAVYFCASSLRDCGRGGELFFGEGSRLTVL.

On this clone: An end of the junction differs from the germline gene, which may be a read error. The chain links TRBV9 to TRBJ2-7; D may match TRBD1 or TRBD2 (5 bases each). Per germline, CDR1 SGDLS and CDR2 YYNGEE. CDR3 length: 13 residues. The CDR3 sequence is CASSRDGIYKQYF. CDR3 DNA: TGTGCCAGCAGCAGGGACGGGATCTACAAGCAGTACTTC.

On this clone itself: A much larger clone differs from this one at a single base, so this may be a read error. Other DNA sequences within the sample encode an identical CDR3. The V and J genes are TRBV15 and TRBJ2-3, with 7 positions matching TRBD1. V lost 3 bases and J lost 3; bases outside the gene matches: 6. Germline V gene data show CDR1 as LNHNV and CDR2 as YYDKDF (reference sequence). The CDR3 sequence is 15 residues long. The CDR3 region has the DNA TGTGCCACCAGCAGCGAGGGACAGCGAACAGATACGCAGTATTTT. It specifies CATSSEGQRTDTQYF.

Ten or more counts support this clone. This sample also contains other DNA sequences that code for the same CDR3. J is TRBJ1-1 and V is TRBV27; D remains ambiguous. The germline gives CDR1 MNHEY, CDR2 SMNVEV (reference sequence). V was pared by 5 bases and J by 5 bases, with 12 bases between. This CDR3 comprises 13 residues. The CDR3 protein is CASSPKTFTEAFF. CDR3 sequence (DNA): TGTGCCAGCAGTCCCAAGACATTTACTGAAGCTTTCTTT.

This clone was detected ten times or more. This rearrangement joins TRBV30 to TRBJ2-7; 7 bases map to TRBD1. The J segment lost 1 base and the V segment lost 5 bases, leaving 11 bases of the junction unmatched. This CDR3 is 15 amino acids long. Looked up from germline, CDR1 is GTSNPN and CDR2 is SVGIG (reference sequence). The CDR3 DNA reads TGTGCCTGGGTTCCAGGGACAGCCTATTCCTACGAGCAGTACTTC. Protein: CAWVPGTAYSYEQYF.

The rearrangement joins TRBV4-1 to TRBJ2-2, with D tentatively TRBD1 or TRBD2 (5 bases each). V lost 6 bases, J lost 9 bases, and 17 bases lay in between. There are 14 residues in the CDR3. Per the germline V gene, CDR1 is MGHRA and CDR2 is YSYEKL. The CDR3 nucleotides are TGCGCCAGCAGGGGCACGGGGCGAGGCTGGGAGCTGTTTTTT. Translation: CASRGTGRGWELFF.

Ten or more counts support this clone. V gene TRBV6-5 combines with J gene TRBJ1-1, with D unclear. CDR1 and CDR2 from the germline V gene are MNHEY and SVGAGI. Trimming took off 1 base at V and 1 base at J, with 4 bases between the two ends. The CDR3 is 13 amino acids. The CDR3 coding sequence is TGTGCCAGCAGTTACTTGGAGAACACTGAAGCTTTCTTT. It encodes CASSYLENTEAFF.

This rearrangement joins TRBV7-3 to TRBJ2-2; no firm D call. Per germline, CDR1 SGHTA and CDR2 FQGTGA. The V end lost 2 bases, the J end lost 2 bases, and 6 bases lay between the germline ends. The CDR3 spans 14 residues. For the CDR3, the DNA is TGTGCCAGCAGCTTATTGTGTAACACCGGGGAGCTGTTTTTT. Translating it yields CASSLLCNTGELFF.

The sample holds many counts of this clone. The chain joins TRBV28 to TRBJ2-5; tentatively, D is TRBD1 or TRBD2 (5 bases each). Germline-derived CDR1 and CDR2 are MDHEN and SYDVKM. V dropped 2 bases and J dropped 5 bases, with 12 bases sitting between them. This CDR3 region has 14 residues. DNA for the CDR3: TGTGCCAGCAGTTTAGGGGGTCGTGAGGAGACCCAGTACTTC. It translates to CASSLGGREETQYF.

Ten or more counts support this clone. The chain links TRBV20-1 to TRBJ2-3, with D possibly being TRBD2 (6 bases). This CDR3 has 15 amino acids. Germline V lookup: CDR1 DFQATT, CDR2 SNEGSKA (reference sequence). Trimming pared 0 bases from V and 2 bases from J, leaving 12 bases between. Written as DNA, the CDR3 is TGCAGTGCTAGAGAACTAGCAGTTACCACAGATACGCAGTATTTT. The encoded protein is CSARELAVTTDTQYF.

The chain is built from TRBV20-1 and TRBJ1-4; 7 positions match TRBD1. Germline V gives CDR1 DFQATT, CDR2 SNEGSKA (reference sequence). V was clipped by 3 bases and J by 10 bases; unmatched bases: 11. The CDR3 is 14 residues long. This chain's CDR3 is CSASSGTVLGKLFF. The CDR3 DNA reads TGCAGTGCTAGCAGCGGGACAGTCCTTGGAAAACTGTTTTTT.

This clone was observed once. The genes are TRBV18 and TRBJ1-1; 9 nucleotides line up with TRBD1. CDR3 length: 15 amino acids. Trimming took 10 bases from V and 2 from J; bases not matched to a gene: 11. Germline V gene sequence: CDR1 KGHSH, CDR2 LQKENI. The CDR3 DNA is TGTGCCAACTCGCCCGGGACAGGGCCCAACACTGAAGCTTTCTTT. It codes for CANSPGTGPNTEAFF.

By frequency in the sample, this clone is medium-sized (0.01 to 0.1%). This chain links TRBV6-1 with TRBJ1-6, with a tentative D call TRBD1 (6 bases). CDR3 length equals 15 residues. The germline V and J ends were trimmed by 6 bases and 9 bases, with 18 bases remaining between them. Per the germline V gene, CDR1 is MNHNS and CDR2 is SASEGT. As DNA, the CDR3 is TGTGCCAGCAGCCATCACGTGGACAGCAGTTCACCCCTCCACTTT. Translation gives CASSHHVDSSSPLHF.

This clone has more than one count but fewer than ten. One base away lies a much larger clone, so this may be a sequencing read error. V gene TRBV7-3 combines with J gene TRBJ2-5, with 7 bases that match TRBD2. V trimming: 3 bases; J trimming: 1 base; junction bases outside the gene matches: 5. The V gene's germline CDR1 is SGHTA and CDR2 FQGTGA. CDR3 length: 15 amino acids. DNA for the CDR3: TGTGCCAGCAGCTTCACTAGCGTGGGCCAAGAGACCCAGTACTTC. This encodes CASSFTSVGQETQYF.

The chain has TRBV13 and TRBJ1-1; D ambiguous. The ends were cut back, 0 bases at V and 0 bases at J, with 8 bases in the middle. The germline V gene has CDR1 PRHDT and CDR2 FYEKMQ (reference sequence). The CDR3 covers 15 residues. The CDR3 sequence: CASSLGVGMNTEAFF. The CDR3 DNA follows: TGTGCCAGCAGCTTAGGGGTGGGGATGAACACTGAAGCTTTCTTT.

This clone was seen only a few times. A read error is possible here, since a much larger clone lies one base away. This CDR3 is also generated by other DNA sequences in the sample. V gene TRBV4-1 combines with J gene TRBJ2-1, with TRBD2 matching 8 bases. This CDR3 region has 18 residues. The germline V gene has CDR1 MGHRA and CDR2 YSYEKL. The V and J ends lost 1 base and 1 base, in that order; junction bases with no gene match: 9. The DNA for the CDR3 is TGCGCCAGCAGCCAAGGTGTGATACGGGAGGGGTCCTACAATGAGCAGTTCTTC. Residues: CASSQGVIREGSYNEQFF.

This clone showed up many times. The chain employs TRBV7-3 and TRBJ2-2; D is undetermined. The CDR3 runs 12 residues. The V end was cut by 4 bases, the J end by 3 bases, with 3 bases between. From germline, CDR1 is SGHTA and CDR2 FQGTGA. CDR3 amino acids: CASSWDTGELFF. CDR3 sequence (DNA): TGTGCCAGCAGCTGGGACACCGGGGAGCTGTTTTTT.

Ten or more counts support this clone. The sample contains more than one DNA sequence encoding this CDR3. J is TRBJ1-1 and V is TRBV9; a possible D gene is TRBD1 (6 bases). Trimming pared 2 bases from V and 4 bases from J, leaving 9 bases between. The CDR3 has 13 amino acids. Looked up from germline, CDR1 is SGDLS and CDR2 is YYNGEE. The CDR3 nucleotides are TGTGCCAGCAGCGTGGGGGCTGGCACTGAAGCTTTCTTT. The encoded protein is CASSVGAGTEAFF. Full variable domain (missing parts from reference TRBV9 and TRBJ1-1): DSGVTQTPKHLITATGQRVTLRCSPRSGDLSVYWYQQSLDQGLQFLIQYYNGEERAKGNILERFSAQQFPDLHSELNLSSLELGDSALYFCASSVGAGTEAFFGQGTRLTVV.

With respect to this clone: Possible read error: a much larger clone is one base away. This CDR3 is also generated by other DNA sequences in the sample. The CDR3 DNA sequence: TGTGCCAGCAGCGAGGGCTCCGGTTATGGCTACACCTTC. This gives the protein CASSEGSGYGYTF. The V and J genes are TRBV9 and TRBJ1-2; D is unclear. Germline values: CDR1 SGDLS, CDR2 YYNGEE. Trimming took 3 bases from V and 5 from J, leaving 11 bases between them. CDR3 length: 13 amino acids.

This clone was seen only a few times. The J gene is TRBJ2-1, the V gene TRBV12-3 or TRBV12-4, with TRBD2 matching 8 bases. V shed 5 bases and J 10 bases; nucleotides not matched to a gene: 10. CDR3 size: 14 residues. The CDR3 DNA follows: TGTGCCAGCAGTCGGACTAGCTGCGTGGTCGAGCAGTTCTTC. It is translated as CASSRTSCVVEQFF.

Ten or more counts support this clone. J is TRBJ2-6 and V is TRBV20-1; D gene unclear. Trimming shortened V by 3 bases and J by 0 bases, and 6 bases separated the two germline ends. CDR3 size: 14 residues. Germline V gives CDR1 DFQATT, CDR2 SNEGSKA (reference sequence). Here the CDR3 reads CSASVNSGANVLTF. CDR3 nucleotide sequence: TGCAGTGCTAGCGTGAACTCTGGGGCCAACGTCCTGACTTTC.

Note on this clone: A read error may explain this, as a much larger clone is one base away. The chain joins TRBV19 to TRBJ2-3, with 9 bases fitting TRBD1. Germline V gene data show CDR1 as LNHDA and CDR2 as SQIVND (reference sequence). The J segment lost 4 bases and the V segment lost 7 bases, leaving 6 bases of the junction unmatched. This CDR3 has 14 residues. The CDR3 DNA is TGTGCCAGTACCTCGAGGACAGGGGCAGATACGCAGTATTTT. Protein sequence: CASTSRTGADTQYF.

The DNA for the CDR3 is TGTGCCAGCAGTCTAACGGGACAGTATACGGTTAGTTCTGGAAACACCATATATTTT. It translates to CASSLTGQYTVSSGNTIYF. This chain links TRBV28 with TRBJ1-3; 7 positions match TRBD1. Unmatched junction bases numbered 17, after V lost 5 bases and J lost 1 base. The CDR3 covers 19 residues. CDR1 and CDR2 from the germline V gene are MDHEN and SYDVKM.